The next 12 T cell receptor beta chains were all read from a single sample in a study of shared clonotypes between healthy human individuals. Clones were read by immunoSEQ multiplex PCR, and TCRdb kept only the in-frame ones, dropping some. Of 950,000 to 1,100,000 clones listed, approximately 78% are singletons. Sequencing used memory CD4+ T cells from PBMCs. As for subset: CD45RA-negative fraction. The receptors originated from a man between 18 and 29 years old in good health. Some clones in this sample may be carry-over from other donors' samples.

Many counts were recorded for this clone. This sequence joins TRBV7-2 and TRBJ2-1; 9 nucleotides match TRBD1. The V and J ends lost 3 bases and 2 bases, in that order; junction bases with no gene match: 2. In germline, CDR1 is SGHTA, CDR2 FQGNSA. The CDR3 totals 15 residues. Here the CDR3 reads CASSLRTGAYNEQFF. The CDR3 DNA follows: TGTGCCAGCAGCTTGCGGACAGGGGCCTACAATGAGCAGTTCTTC.

The V call is TRBV7-9, the J call TRBJ2-7; weak D call: TRBD1 (6 bases). V was pared by 2 bases and J by 2 bases, with 13 bases between. The CDR3 contains 15 residues. Germline lookup yields CDR1 SEHNR and CDR2 FQNEAQ (reference sequence). CDR3 sequence: CASSLQGTLAYEQYF. CDR3 nucleotide sequence: TGTGCCAGCAGCTTACAGGGGACCCTAGCCTACGAGCAGTACTTC.

This chain uses TRBV4-1 with TRBJ1-2; 8 bases are shared with TRBD1. The CDR3 runs 15 residues. V lost 2 bases and J lost 4; bases outside the gene matches: 6. The germline CDR1 and CDR2 sequences are MGHRA and YSYEKL. CDR3 coding DNA: TGCGCCAGCAGCCAACCGGACAGGGAATTCTATGGCTACACCTTC. As protein: CASSQPDREFYGYTF.

J is TRBJ2-6 and V is TRBV28; TRBD1 might be the D (6 bases). The V and J ends lost 3 bases and 0 bases respectively, with 12 bases between them. CDR3 length equals 17 residues. The V gene's germline CDR1 is MDHEN and CDR2 SYDVKM. The CDR3 region is CASSLVQGSSGANVLTF. The CDR3 bases are TGTGCCAGCAGTTTGGTTCAGGGGAGCTCTGGGGCCAACGTCCTGACTTTC.

This chain connects TRBV19 to TRBJ1-1, with TRBD1 identical over 7 bases. Germline lookup yields CDR1 LNHDA and CDR2 SQIVND (reference sequence). CDR3 length: 14 amino acids. Unmatched junction bases numbered 8, after V lost 6 bases and J lost 4 bases. The CDR3 sequence is CASSLRGLGTEAFF. Here the CDR3 DNA reads TGTGCCAGTAGCCTAAGGGGGCTCGGCACTGAAGCTTTCTTT. Filled out from reference TRBV19 and TRBJ1-1, the complete variable domain reads DGGITQSPKYLFRKEGQNVTLSCEQNLNHDAMYWYRQDPGQGLRLIYYSQIVNDFQKGDIAEGYSVSREKKESFPLTVTSAQKNPTAFYLCASSLRGLGTEAFFGQGTRLTVV.

The V gene is TRBV7-9, the J gene TRBJ2-3, with 8 bases matching TRBD2. Germline assignment: CDR1 SEHNR and CDR2 FQNEAQ (reference sequence). J gave up 4 bases and V 10 bases, and 10 bases lay outside the gene matches. The CDR3 spans 14 residues. The CDR3 DNA follows: TGTGCCATCGACCCGGGACTAGGATCAGATACGCAGTATTTT. It is translated as CAIDPGLGSDTQYF.

Turning to this clone: Just one base apart from a much larger clone, this may be a read error. The chain couples TRBV4-2 to TRBJ1-5, with 8 nucleotides matching TRBD1. In germline, CDR1 is LGHNA, CDR2 YNFKEQ. The CDR3 is made up of 15 amino acids. The DNA of the CDR3 is TGTGCCAGCAGCCAAGGCGGACAGGGTCGACAGCCCCTGCATTTT. Its protein product is CASSQGGQGRQPLHF.

DNA for the CDR3: TGTGCCAGCAGCTTAGCGATTTTCCTAGCGCACTCCTACAATGAGCAGTTCTTC. This encodes CASSLAIFLAHSYNEQFF. V usage is TRBV7-6 and J usage is TRBJ2-1, with D possibly being TRBD2 (6 bases). V lost 0 bases and J lost 0, with 15 bases in between. This CDR3 contains 18 residues. Germline CDR1 is SGHVS and CDR2 is FNYEAQ.

The rearrangement links TRBV10-3 to TRBJ2-7; the match to TRBD2 covers 8 bases. This CDR3 comprises 15 residues. Germline V gives CDR1 ENHRY, CDR2 SYGVKD. The junction had 5 bases not matched to a gene; V was cut back by 0 bases and J by 4 bases. CDR3 coding DNA: TGTGCCATCAGTGAGTCTAGCGGGACCATTTACGAGCAGTACTTC. Translated: CAISESSGTIYEQYF.

The chain links TRBV9 to TRBJ2-7, with TRBD2 matching 9 bases. Trimming at V came to 0 bases and at J to 2 bases, leaving 3 bases not matched to a gene. The CDR3 has 15 amino acids. Germline CDR1 is SGDLS and CDR2 is YYNGEE. The CDR3 sequence: CASSVGPSGAYEQYF. The DNA for the CDR3 is TGTGCCAGCAGCGTAGGCCCTAGCGGGGCCTACGAGCAGTACTTC.

The chain carries TRBV10-3 and TRBJ2-1; 10 bases are shared with TRBD2. The germline V gene has CDR1 ENHRY and CDR2 SYGVKD. CDR3 length equals 15 residues. With 2 bases clipped from V and 12 bases from J, the junction kept 10 bases outside the gene matches. For the CDR3, the DNA is TGTGCCATCAGTGAGACCCTAGCGGGAGTCGGGGGGCAGTTCTTC. It encodes CAISETLAGVGGQFF.

The V gene is TRBV7-2, the J gene TRBJ2-1; D is uncertain. Germline V gene data show CDR1 as SGHTA and CDR2 as FQGNSA. V lost 2 bases to trimming and J lost 2 bases, with 7 bases between them. The CDR3 consists of 14 residues. This CDR3 reads CASSLQITYNEQFF. CDR3 DNA sequence: TGTGCCAGCAGCTTACAGATTACCTACAATGAGCAGTTCTTC.